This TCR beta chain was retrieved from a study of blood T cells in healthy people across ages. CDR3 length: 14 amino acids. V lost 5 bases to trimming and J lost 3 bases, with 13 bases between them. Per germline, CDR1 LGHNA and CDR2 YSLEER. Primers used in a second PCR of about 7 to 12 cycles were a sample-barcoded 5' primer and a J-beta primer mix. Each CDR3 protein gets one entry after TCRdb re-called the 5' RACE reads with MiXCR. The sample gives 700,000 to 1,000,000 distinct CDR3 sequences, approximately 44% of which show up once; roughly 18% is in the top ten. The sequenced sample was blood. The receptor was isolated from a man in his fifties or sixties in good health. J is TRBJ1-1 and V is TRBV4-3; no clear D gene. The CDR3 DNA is TGCGCCAGCAGCACGCAGGTAGCGGACACTGAAGCTTTCTTT. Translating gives CASSTQVADTEAFF.